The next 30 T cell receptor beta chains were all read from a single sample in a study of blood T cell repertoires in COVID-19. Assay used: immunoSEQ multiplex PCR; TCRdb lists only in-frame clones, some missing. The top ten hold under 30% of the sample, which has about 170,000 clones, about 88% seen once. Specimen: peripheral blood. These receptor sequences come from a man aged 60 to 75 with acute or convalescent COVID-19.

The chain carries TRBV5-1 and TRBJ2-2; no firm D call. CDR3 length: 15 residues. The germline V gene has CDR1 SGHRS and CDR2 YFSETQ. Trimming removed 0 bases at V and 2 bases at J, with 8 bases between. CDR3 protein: CASSLAGGNTGELFF. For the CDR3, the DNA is TGCGCCAGCAGCTTGGCTGGCGGTAACACCGGGGAGCTGTTTTTT. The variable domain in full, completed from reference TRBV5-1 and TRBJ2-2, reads KAGVTQTPRYLIKTRGQQVTLSCSPISGHRSVSWYQQTPGQGLQFLFEYFSETQRNKGNFPGRFSGRQFSNSRSEMNVSTLELGDSALYLCASSLAGGNTGELFFGEGSRLTVL.

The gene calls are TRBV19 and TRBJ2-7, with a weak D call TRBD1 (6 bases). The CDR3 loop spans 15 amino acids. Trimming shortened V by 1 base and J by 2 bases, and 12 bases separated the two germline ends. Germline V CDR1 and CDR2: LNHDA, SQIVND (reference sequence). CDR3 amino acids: CASSIGSGTPYEQYF. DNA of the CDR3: TGTGCCAGTAGTATAGGTTCCGGGACACCCTACGAGCAGTACTTC.

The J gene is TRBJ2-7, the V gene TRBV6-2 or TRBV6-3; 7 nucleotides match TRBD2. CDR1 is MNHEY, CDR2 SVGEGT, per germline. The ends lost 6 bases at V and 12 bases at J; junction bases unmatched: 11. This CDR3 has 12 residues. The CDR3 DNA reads TGTGCCAGCAGCGGGAGGCTCTCATCTCGGTACGTC. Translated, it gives CASSGRLSSRYV.

The CDR3, as DNA: TGTGCCAGCAGCGTAGAGGAAGGGACTAGCGGGAGTAGTGGAAACATTCAGTACTTC. It encodes CASSVEEGTSGSSGNIQYF. V is TRBV9 and J is TRBJ2-4, with TRBD2 identical over 14 bases. Germline V gene lookup returns CDR1 SGDLS and CDR2 YYNGEE. V lost 0 bases to trimming and J lost 6 bases; unmatched junction nucleotides: 11. There are 19 residues in the CDR3.

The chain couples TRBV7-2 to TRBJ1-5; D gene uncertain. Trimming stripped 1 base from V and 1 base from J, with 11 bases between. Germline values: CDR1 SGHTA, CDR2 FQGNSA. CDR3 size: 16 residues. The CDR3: CASSLETGISNQPQHF. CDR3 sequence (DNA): TGTGCCAGCAGCTTAGAGACGGGGATAAGCAATCAGCCCCAGCATTTT.

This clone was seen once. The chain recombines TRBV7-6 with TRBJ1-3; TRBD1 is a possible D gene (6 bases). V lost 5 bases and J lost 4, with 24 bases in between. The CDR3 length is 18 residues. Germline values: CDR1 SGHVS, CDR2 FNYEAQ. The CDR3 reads CASSLSPRNRVGGNTIYF. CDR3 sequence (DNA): TGTGCCAGCAGCCTCTCTCCTCGTAACAGGGTTGGGGGAAACACCATATATTTT.

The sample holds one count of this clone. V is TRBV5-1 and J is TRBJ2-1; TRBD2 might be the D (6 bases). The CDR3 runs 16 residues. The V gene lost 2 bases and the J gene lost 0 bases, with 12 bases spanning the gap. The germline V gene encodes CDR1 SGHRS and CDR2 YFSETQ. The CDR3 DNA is TGCGCCAGCAGCTTCCGCGGGGATCGCTCCTACAATGAGCAGTTCTTC. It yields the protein CASSFRGDRSYNEQFF.

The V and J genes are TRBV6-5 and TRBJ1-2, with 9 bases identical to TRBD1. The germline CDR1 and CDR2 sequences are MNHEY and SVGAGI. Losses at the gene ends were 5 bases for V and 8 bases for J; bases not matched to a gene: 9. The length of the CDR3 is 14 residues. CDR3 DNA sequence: TGTGCCAGCAGTCCGGGACAGGGTTCTTTCGGCTACACCTTC. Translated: CASSPGQGSFGYTF.

The DNA for the CDR3 is TGCGCCAGCAGCTTGAGCAGGGCCGATAGGTCCTACGAGCAGTACTTC. Protein product: CASSLSRADRSYEQYF. The chain couples TRBV5-1 to TRBJ2-7; D perhaps matches TRBD1 (5 bases). V was trimmed by 1 base and J by 1 base, leaving 15 bases between them. The CDR3 contains 16 residues. Germline V gene lookup returns CDR1 SGHRS and CDR2 YFSETQ.

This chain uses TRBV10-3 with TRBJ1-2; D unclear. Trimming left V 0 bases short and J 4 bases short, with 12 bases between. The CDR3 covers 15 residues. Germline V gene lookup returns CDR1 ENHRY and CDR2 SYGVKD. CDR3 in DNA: TGTGCCATCAGTGAGTCGGTAGCAGCCTTCTATGGCTACACCTTC. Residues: CAISESVAAFYGYTF.

The CDR3 DNA is TGTGCCAGCAGCCAAGATAACAGGGGCGTCCGGGGCTACACCTTC. Amino acids: CASSQDNRGVRGYTF. J is TRBJ1-2 and V is TRBV14; 7 nucleotides agree with TRBD1. The length of the CDR3 is 15 residues. Germline-derived CDR1 and CDR2 are SGHDN and FVKESK. V trimming: 0 bases; J trimming: 8 bases; junction bases outside the gene matches: 9.

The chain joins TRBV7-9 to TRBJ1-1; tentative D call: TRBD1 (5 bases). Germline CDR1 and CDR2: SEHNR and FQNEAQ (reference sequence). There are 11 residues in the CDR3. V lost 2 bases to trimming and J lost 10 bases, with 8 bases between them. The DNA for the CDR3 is TGTGCCAGCAGCTTACAGGGTAGAGCTTTCTTT. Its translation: CASSLQGRAFF.

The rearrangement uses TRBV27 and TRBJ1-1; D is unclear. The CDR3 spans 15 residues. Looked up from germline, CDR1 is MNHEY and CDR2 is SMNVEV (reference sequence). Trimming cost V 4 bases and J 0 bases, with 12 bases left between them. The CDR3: CASSSGLVLNTEAFF. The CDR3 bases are TGTGCCAGCAGTTCCGGACTCGTTTTGAACACTGAAGCTTTCTTT.

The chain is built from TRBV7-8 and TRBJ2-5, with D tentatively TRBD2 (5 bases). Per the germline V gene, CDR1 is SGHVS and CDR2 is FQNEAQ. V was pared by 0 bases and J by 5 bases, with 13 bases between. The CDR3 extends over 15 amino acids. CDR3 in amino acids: CASSLARSSAETQYF. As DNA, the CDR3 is TGTGCCAGCAGCTTAGCGAGGAGTAGCGCGGAGACCCAGTACTTC. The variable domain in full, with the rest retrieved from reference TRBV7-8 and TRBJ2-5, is GAGVSQSPRYKVAKRGQDVALRCDPISGHVSLFWYQQALGQGPEFLTYFQNEAQLDKSGLPSDRFFAERPEGSVSTLKIQRTQQEDSAVYLCASSLARSSAETQYFGPGTRLLVL.

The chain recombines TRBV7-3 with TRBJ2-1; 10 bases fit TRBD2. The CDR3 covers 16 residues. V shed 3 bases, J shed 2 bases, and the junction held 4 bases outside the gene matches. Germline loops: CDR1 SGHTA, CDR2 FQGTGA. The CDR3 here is CASSLASGGTYNEQFF. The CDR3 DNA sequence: TGTGCCAGCAGCTTGGCTAGCGGGGGCACCTACAATGAGCAGTTCTTC.

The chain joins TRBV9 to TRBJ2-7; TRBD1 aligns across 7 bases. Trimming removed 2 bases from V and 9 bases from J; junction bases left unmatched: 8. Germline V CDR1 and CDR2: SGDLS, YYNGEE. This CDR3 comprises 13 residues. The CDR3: CASSVDDRATQYF. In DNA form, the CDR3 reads TGTGCCAGCAGCGTCGACGACAGGGCCACGCAGTACTTC. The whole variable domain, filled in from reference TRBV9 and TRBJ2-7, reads DSGVTQTPKHLITATGQRVTLRCSPRSGDLSVYWYQQSLDQGLQFLIQYYNGEERAKGNILERFSAQQFPDLHSELNLSSLELGDSALYFCASSVDDRATQYFGPGTRLTVT.

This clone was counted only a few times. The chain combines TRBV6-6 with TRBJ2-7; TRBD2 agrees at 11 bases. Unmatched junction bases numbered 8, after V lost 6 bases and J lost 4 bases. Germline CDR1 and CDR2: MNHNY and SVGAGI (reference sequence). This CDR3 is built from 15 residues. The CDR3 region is CASSEVGLAEYEQYF. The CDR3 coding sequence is TGTGCCAGCAGCGAAGTGGGACTAGCGGAGTACGAGCAGTACTTC.

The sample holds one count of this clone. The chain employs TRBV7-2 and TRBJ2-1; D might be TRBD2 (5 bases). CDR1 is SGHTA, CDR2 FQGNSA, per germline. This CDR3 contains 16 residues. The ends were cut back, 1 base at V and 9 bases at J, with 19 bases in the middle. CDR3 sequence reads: CASSLGTGAGAGEQFF. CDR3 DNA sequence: TGTGCCAGCAGCTTAGGAACGGGTGCGGGCGCGGGTGAGCAGTTCTTC.

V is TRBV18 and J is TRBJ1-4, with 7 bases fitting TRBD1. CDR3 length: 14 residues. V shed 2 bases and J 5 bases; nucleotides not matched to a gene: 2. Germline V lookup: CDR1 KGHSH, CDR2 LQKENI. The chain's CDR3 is CASSPGTENEKLFF. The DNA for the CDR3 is TGTGCCAGCTCACCAGGGACAGAGAATGAAAAACTGTTTTTT.

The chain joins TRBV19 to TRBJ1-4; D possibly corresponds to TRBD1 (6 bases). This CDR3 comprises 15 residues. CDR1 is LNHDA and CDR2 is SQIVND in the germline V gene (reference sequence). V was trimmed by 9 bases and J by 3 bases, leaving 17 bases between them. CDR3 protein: CASQGSGLANEKLFF. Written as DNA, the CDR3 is TGTGCCAGCCAGGGGTCGGGGCTAGCTAATGAAAAACTGTTTTTT.

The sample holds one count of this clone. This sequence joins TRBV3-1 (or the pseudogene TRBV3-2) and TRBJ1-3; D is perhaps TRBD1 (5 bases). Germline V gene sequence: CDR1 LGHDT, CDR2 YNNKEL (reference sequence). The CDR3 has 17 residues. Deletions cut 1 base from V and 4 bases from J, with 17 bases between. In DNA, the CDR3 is TGTGCCAGCAGCCAAGTAACACCGGGACTGAAAGGAAACACCATATATTTT. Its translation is CASSQVTPGLKGNTIYF.

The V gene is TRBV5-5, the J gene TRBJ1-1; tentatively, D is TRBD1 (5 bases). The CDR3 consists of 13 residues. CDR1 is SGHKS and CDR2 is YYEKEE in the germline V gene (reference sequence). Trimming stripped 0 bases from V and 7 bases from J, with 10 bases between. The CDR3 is CASSLANQGEAFF. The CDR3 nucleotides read TGTGCCAGCAGCTTGGCCAACCAGGGTGAAGCTTTCTTT. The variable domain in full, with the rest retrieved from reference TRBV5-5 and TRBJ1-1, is DAGVTQSPTHLIKTRGQQVTLRCSPISGHKSVSWYQQVLGQGPQFIFQYYEKEERGRGNFPDRFSARQFPNYSSELNVNALLLGDSALYLCASSLANQGEAFFGQGTRLTVV.

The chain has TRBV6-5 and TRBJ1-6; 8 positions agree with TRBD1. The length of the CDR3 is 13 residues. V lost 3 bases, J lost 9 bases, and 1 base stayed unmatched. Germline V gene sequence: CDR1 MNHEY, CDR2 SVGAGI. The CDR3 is CASSYDRGSPLHF. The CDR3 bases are TGTGCCAGCAGTTATGACAGGGGTTCACCCCTCCACTTT.

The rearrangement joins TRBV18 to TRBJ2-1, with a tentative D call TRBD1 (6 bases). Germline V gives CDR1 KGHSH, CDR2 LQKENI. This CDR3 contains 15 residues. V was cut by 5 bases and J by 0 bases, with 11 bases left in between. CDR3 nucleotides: TGTGCCAGCTCAGTATACAGGGACTCCTACAATGAGCAGTTCTTC. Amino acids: CASSVYRDSYNEQFF.

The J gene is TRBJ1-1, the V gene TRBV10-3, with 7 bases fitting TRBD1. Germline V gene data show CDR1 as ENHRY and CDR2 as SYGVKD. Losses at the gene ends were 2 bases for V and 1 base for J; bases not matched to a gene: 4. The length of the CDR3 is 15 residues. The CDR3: CAISEGGQPNTEAFF. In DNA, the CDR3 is TGTGCCATCAGTGAGGGGGGACAGCCGAACACTGAAGCTTTCTTT.

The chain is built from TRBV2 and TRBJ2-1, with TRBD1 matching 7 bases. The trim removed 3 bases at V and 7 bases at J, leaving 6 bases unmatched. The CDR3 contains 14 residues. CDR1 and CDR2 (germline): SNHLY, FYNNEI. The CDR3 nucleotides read TGTGCCAGCAGTGACTACAGGGGTGCAAATGAGCAGTTCTTC. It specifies CASSDYRGANEQFF.

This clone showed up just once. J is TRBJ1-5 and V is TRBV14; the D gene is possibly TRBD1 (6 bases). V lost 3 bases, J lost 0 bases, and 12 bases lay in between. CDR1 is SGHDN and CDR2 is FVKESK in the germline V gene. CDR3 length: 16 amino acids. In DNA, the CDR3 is TGTGCCAGCAGCCATCTTACAGGGCTTAGCAATCAGCCCCAGCATTTT. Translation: CASSHLTGLSNQPQHF.

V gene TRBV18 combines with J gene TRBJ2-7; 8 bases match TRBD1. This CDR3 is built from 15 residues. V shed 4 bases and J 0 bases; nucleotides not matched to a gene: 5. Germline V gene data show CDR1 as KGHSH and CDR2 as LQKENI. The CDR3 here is CASSRGQVSSYEQYV. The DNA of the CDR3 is TGTGCCAGCTCACGGGGACAGGTAAGCTCCTACGAGCAGTACGTC.

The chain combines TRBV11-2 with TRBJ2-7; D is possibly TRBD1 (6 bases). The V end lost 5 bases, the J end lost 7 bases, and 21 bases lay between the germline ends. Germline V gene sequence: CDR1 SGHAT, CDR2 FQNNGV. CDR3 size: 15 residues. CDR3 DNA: TGTGCCAGCAGCCAGTCCAGGGGAATGATAGGGGAGCAGTACGTC. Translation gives CASSQSRGMIGEQYV.

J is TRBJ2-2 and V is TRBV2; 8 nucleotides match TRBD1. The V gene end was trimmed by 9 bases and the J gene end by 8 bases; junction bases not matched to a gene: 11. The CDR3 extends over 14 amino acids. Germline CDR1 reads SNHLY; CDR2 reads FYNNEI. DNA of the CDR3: TGTGCCAGTTCCGGACAGGGTTTGGGAGGGGAGCTGTTTTTT. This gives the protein CASSGQGLGGELFF.